This T cell receptor beta chain derives from a study of cytomegalovirus exposure and HLA in healthy donors. Repertoires were generated with immunoSEQ multiplex PCR, while TCRdb's copy carries only in-frame clones and drops some. The top ten clones hold 2.8% of a sample with some 200,000 clones, roughly 80% of them seen once. The CDR3 covers 15 residues. Germline loops: CDR1 SGDLS, CDR2 YYNGEE. Trimming left V 1 base short and J 6 bases short, with 15 bases between. Study-wide results and limits: The classifier reportedly diagnosed cytomegalovirus status with high sensitivity and specificity.

In the case of this clone: Its antigen remains unidentified.

The rearrangement links TRBV9 to TRBJ2-3, with a possible D match to TRBD2 (5 bases). Sequencing was carried out using PBMCs. The TCR originated in a woman aged 18-30 years in good health and CMV-seropositive. In DNA form, the CDR3 reads TGTGCCAGCAGCGTATCGGGGTGGGGTTCGGATACGCAGTATTTT. Translation gives CASSVSGWGSDTQYF. The full variable domain, its missing parts supplied by reference TRBV9 and TRBJ2-3, is DSGVTQTPKHLITATGQRVTLRCSPRSGDLSVYWYQQSLDQGLQFLIQYYNGEERAKGNILERFSAQQFPDLHSELNLSSLELGDSALYFCASSVSGWGSDTQYFGPGTRLTVL.